These 16 T cell receptor beta chains share one sample of origin, sequenced in a study of Graves' ophthalmopathy and Graves' hyperthyroidism. RNA served as the template for amplifying TCR beta CDR3 regions. HTBI primers were used in a first-round RT-PCR, which preceded a second-round multiplex PCR. One entry per CDR3 protein results from TCRdb running MiXCR on the multiplex PCR reads. The sample records about half a million distinct CDR3 sequences, over 13% being singletons. Specimen: blood. All receptors come from a woman aged 25 to 39 with Graves' ophthalmopathy.

This clonotype has at least ten counts. The genes are TRBV7-3 and TRBJ1-1; D ambiguous. V lost 6 bases and J lost 0, with 8 bases in between. The germline CDR1 and CDR2 sequences are SGHTA and FQGTGA. The CDR3 has 13 amino acids. The CDR3 DNA follows: TGTGCCAGCAGTTTGTTTCTGAACACTGAAGCTTTCTTT. Its protein is CASSLFLNTEAFF. Supplemented by reference TRBV7-3 and TRBJ1-1, the full variable domain reads GAGVSQTPSNKVTEKGKYVELRCDPISGHTALYWYRQSLGQGPEFLIYFQGTGAADDSGLPNDRFFAVRPEGSVSTLKIQRTERGDSAVYLCASSLFLNTEAFFGQGTRLTVV.

In regard to this clonotype: A junction boundary mismatches the germline segment, possibly from a read error. This chain joins TRBV6-1 and TRBJ2-4, with 7 bases matching TRBD1. Germline CDR1 MNHNS, CDR2 SASEGT. The CDR3 sequence is 16 residues long. DNA of the CDR3: TGTGCCAGCAGTGTGGGGTCAGGGGGAAACAAAAACATTAAGTACTTC. Translated, it gives CASSVGSGGNKNIKYF.

As DNA, the CDR3 is TGTGCCAGTTGGGGGTTTGTCGACACTGAAGCTTTCTTT. Protein: CASWGFVDTEAFF. The V and J genes are TRBV6-1 and TRBJ1-1, with D maybe TRBD1 (5 bases). The CDR3 contains 13 residues. Germline assignment: CDR1 MNHNS and CDR2 SASEGT. Trimming took 9 bases from V and 3 from J, leaving 14 bases between them.

This clonotype was seen ten or more times. An end of the junction differs from the germline gene, which may be a read error. The chain links TRBV6-5 to TRBJ1-2; 8 bases are a match to TRBD1. The CDR3 spans 13 residues. Germline values: CDR1 MNHEY, CDR2 SVGAGI. The DNA of the CDR3 is TGTGCCAGCAACCGGGACAGGACGTATGACTACACCTTC. This gives the protein CASNRDRTYDYTF.

This clonotype has ten or more counts. J is TRBJ1-1 and V is TRBV6-2 or TRBV6-3; maybe TRBD1 (5 bases). Germline V gene sequence: CDR1 MNHEY, CDR2 SVGEGT. Trimming left V 0 bases short and J 5 bases short, with 10 bases between. CDR3 length: 14 amino acids. DNA for the CDR3: TGTGCCAGCAGTTACTCAATGGAGGGGACTGAAGCTTTCTTT. It is translated as CASSYSMEGTEAFF.

This chain connects TRBV24-1 to TRBJ1-3; a weak D match, TRBD1 (5 bases). Trimming removed 7 bases from V and 4 bases from J, with 22 bases in between. The CDR3 contains 17 residues. The germline CDR1 and CDR2 sequences are KGHDR and SFDVKD. In DNA, the CDR3 is TGTGCCACCAGCGGACATCCAGGCAAGGGAGACGGAAACACCATATATTTT. Encoded protein: CATSGHPGKGDGNTIYF.

This clonotype showed up just a few times. The gene calls are TRBV11-2 and TRBJ2-2; 7 bases map to TRBD2. Trimming at V came to 1 base and at J to 1 base, leaving 3 bases not matched to a gene. The CDR3 is 16 residues long. Germline V gene data show CDR1 as SGHAT and CDR2 as FQNNGV. The DNA for the CDR3 is TGTGCCAGCAGCTTAGGTTGGGGGGGGAACACCGGGGAGCTGTTTTTT. Residues: CASSLGWGGNTGELFF.

The table lists this clonotype with many counts. The chain employs TRBV7-3 and TRBJ2-7; 11 bases fit TRBD1. V shed 10 bases and J 5 bases; nucleotides not matched to a gene: 4. CDR1 is SGHTA, CDR2 FQGTGA, per germline. The CDR3 runs to 12 residues. CDR3 nucleotides: TGTGCCAAACGGGACAGGGGGAACGAGCAGTACTTC. This gives the protein CAKRDRGNEQYF.

The rearrangement uses TRBV11-2 and TRBJ2-5; a weak D match, TRBD1 (6 bases). The germline V gene has CDR1 SGHAT and CDR2 FQNNGV. CDR3 size: 15 residues. Trimming removed 1 base from V and 4 bases from J, with 13 bases in between. CDR3 coding DNA: TGTGCCAGCAGCTTAGCTGACAGGCTTGGAGAGACCCAGTACTTC. Amino acid sequence: CASSLADRLGETQYF.

This clonotype was counted ten times or more. This chain joins TRBV4-2 and TRBJ1-5; 9 bases fit TRBD1. The CDR3 spans 14 residues. Germline V gene lookup returns CDR1 LGHNA and CDR2 YNFKEQ. J lost 7 bases, V lost 3 bases, and 4 bases had no gene match. The CDR3 region is CASSQDRGVQPQHF. The CDR3 DNA reads TGTGCCAGCAGCCAGGACAGGGGTGTACAGCCCCAGCATTTT.

This clonotype has at least ten counts. The chain carries TRBV5-1 and TRBJ2-7; 8 bases match TRBD1. J was trimmed by 5 bases and V by 0 bases; bases with no gene match: 7. Looked up from germline, CDR1 is SGHRS and CDR2 is YFSETQ. The CDR3 loop spans 15 amino acids. DNA for the CDR3: TGCGCCAGCAGCTTGGGTGCAGGGGGCGCAGACGAGCAGTACTTC. Its translation is CASSLGAGGADEQYF.

This clonotype was counted between two and nine times. The rearrangement links TRBV2 to TRBJ1-1, with 8 bases matching TRBD1. The CDR3 sequence is 13 residues long. V was pared by 8 bases and J by 1 base, with 3 bases of the junction left unmatched. Germline CDR1 SNHLY, CDR2 FYNNEI. CDR3 nucleotides: TGTGCCAGCGAACAGGGGGGGAACACTGAAGCTTTCTTT. Protein: CASEQGGNTEAFF.

With respect to this clonotype: Possible read error: a much larger clone is one base away. This chain uses TRBV6-1 with TRBJ2-5; D might be TRBD2 (6 bases). Looked up from germline, CDR1 is MNHNS and CDR2 is SASEGT. The CDR3 has 14 amino acids. Trimming shortened V by 6 bases and J by 8 bases, and 19 bases separated the two germline ends. As DNA, the CDR3 is TGTGCCAGCAGCGGGACTCCATCGTGGGATACCCAGTACTTC. Translated: CASSGTPSWDTQYF.

This clonotype was counted at least ten times. The V and J genes are TRBV6-5 and TRBJ1-1, with 9 bases aligning to TRBD1. Germline V lookup: CDR1 MNHEY, CDR2 SVGAGI. The CDR3 has 15 residues. Trimming took 5 bases from V and 6 from J; bases not matched to a gene: 10. The CDR3 loop is CASSLTGGAGAEAFF. In DNA, the CDR3 is TGTGCCAGCAGTCTAACAGGGGGCGCCGGGGCTGAAGCTTTCTTT.

This clonotype was observed many times. The chain carries TRBV20-1 and TRBJ2-5; D is ambiguous. Germline values: CDR1 DFQATT, CDR2 SNEGSKA (reference sequence). Trimming took 1 base from V and 1 from J, leaving 7 bases between them. CDR3 length: 13 residues. The CDR3 spells CSARVPPQETQYF. CDR3 in DNA: TGCAGTGCTAGAGTTCCTCCCCAAGAGACCCAGTACTTC.

At least ten counts were recorded for this clonotype. The V and J genes are TRBV30 and TRBJ1-2; the D is unclear. Germline V gene lookup returns CDR1 GTSNPN and CDR2 SVGIG (reference sequence). Deletions cut 4 bases from V and 2 bases from J, with 5 bases between. The CDR3 consists of 11 residues. CDR3 DNA: TGTGCCTGGAAGCCGAACTATGGCTACACCTTC. As protein: CAWKPNYGYTF.